These 23 T cell receptor beta chains share one sample of origin, sequenced in a study of beta chain features in type 1 diabetes. As every portion of the isolated RNA was reverse transcribed, the sequencing read expressed TCRB transcripts. Generated by immunoSEQ multiplex PCR, the TCRdb table keeps only in-frame clones and is missing some. The sample lists about 660,000 clones, about 14% seen once, with 0.035% to 0.04% in the top ten. Their specific antigens are unknown. Study observations and caveats: TCRB CDR3 length was moderately but significantly reduced in all four CD4+ subsets of Type 1 diabetes patients.

The sequenced sample consisted of naive CD4+ T cells from blood. The receptors were gathered from a man aged 18 to 35 with type 1 diabetes.

This clone was seen more than once but under ten times. This chain links TRBV29-1 with TRBJ1-1; D gene uncertain. V was clipped by 7 bases and J by 2 bases, with 11 bases between them. In germline, CDR1 is SQVTM, CDR2 ANQGSEA. This CDR3 contains 12 residues. The CDR3 sequence: CSGGYYNTEAFF. CDR3 sequence (DNA): TGCAGCGGGGGTTATTACAACACTGAAGCTTTCTTT.

V is TRBV12-2 and J is TRBJ2-7; TRBD2 reflects the table's D call only, with no check against the DNA. TRBV12-2 is shown as a pseudogene. The CDR3 spans 15 residues. CDR3 protein: CASRLRTSGCLEQYF. In DNA, the CDR3 is TGTGCAAGTCGCTTACGGACTAGCGGGTGCCTCGAGCAGTACTTC.

With regard to this clone: Other DNA sequences of this sample code for an identical CDR3. This rearrangement joins TRBV18 to TRBJ2-1, with 7 bases lining up with TRBD1. V dropped 2 bases and J dropped 8; count of bases not matched to a gene: 6. Per the germline V gene, CDR1 is KGHSH and CDR2 is LQKENI. The CDR3 sequence is 14 residues long. The CDR3 protein is CASSPRTGRDEQFF. CDR3 coding DNA: TGTGCCAGCTCACCAAGGACAGGCCGCGATGAGCAGTTCTTC.

The V and J genes are TRBV9 and TRBJ1-5, with no clear D. The CDR3 is made up of 16 amino acids. The germline CDR1 and CDR2 sequences are SGDLS and YYNGEE. Trimming pared 4 bases from V and 4 bases from J, leaving 18 bases between. CDR3 in amino acids: CASSLIEYTPNQPQHF. The CDR3 DNA sequence: TGTGCCAGCAGCCTGATAGAGTACACGCCTAATCAGCCCCAGCATTTT.

The V call is TRBV30, the J call TRBJ2-5; 16 bases line up with TRBD2. Germline V lookup: CDR1 GTSNPN, CDR2 SVGIG (reference sequence). This CDR3 is 17 amino acids long. J was trimmed by 5 bases and V by 0 bases; bases with no gene match: 6. The CDR3 DNA reads as TGTGCCTGGAGTGTTGGGACTAGCGGGAGGGCCGAGGAGACCCAGTACTTC. Translation gives CAWSVGTSGRAEETQYF. Supplemented by reference TRBV30 and TRBJ2-5, the full variable domain reads SQTIHQWPATLVQPVGSPLSLECTVEGTSNPNLYWYRQAAGRGLQLLFYSVGIGQISSEVPQNLSASRPQDRQFILSSKKLLLSDSGFYLCAWSVGTSGRAEETQYFGPGTRLLVL.

DNA of the CDR3: TGCAGCGTCGATAGACTAGGGAGGGGAGAGCAGTTCTTC. Protein product: CSVDRLGRGEQFF. This rearrangement joins TRBV29-1 to TRBJ2-1; 7 nucleotides match TRBD2. The CDR3 is made up of 13 amino acids. Germline V gene data show CDR1 as SQVTM and CDR2 as ANQGSEA. V was clipped by 6 bases and J by 10 bases; unmatched bases: 12.

This clone turned up a few times. The genes are TRBV11-2 and TRBJ2-5; 8 bases are shared with TRBD2. V lost 5 bases to trimming and J lost 4 bases; unmatched junction nucleotides: 0. Germline V gene lookup returns CDR1 SGHAT and CDR2 FQNNGV. The CDR3 totals 12 residues. DNA of the CDR3: TGTGCCAGCAGCGGACTAGCAGAGACCCAGTACTTC. This gives the protein CASSGLAETQYF.

As regards this clone: This sample also contains other DNA sequences that code for the same CDR3. This sequence joins TRBV28 and TRBJ2-6, with 7 positions matching TRBD2. Germline V lookup: CDR1 MDHEN, CDR2 SYDVKM. The CDR3 loop spans 15 amino acids. With V trimmed by 4 bases and J by 2 bases, 2 bases remained unmatched. The CDR3 is CASSSRGAGANVLTF. CDR3 in DNA: TGTGCCAGCAGTTCTCGGGGGGCTGGGGCCAACGTCCTGACTTTC. The full variable domain, rest sourced from reference TRBV28 and TRBJ2-6, is DVKVTQSSRYLVKRTGEKVFLECVQDMDHENMFWYRQDPGLGLRLIYFSYDVKMKEKGDIPEGYSVSREKKERFSLILESASTNQTSMYLCASSSRGAGANVLTFGAGSRLTVL.

The chain has TRBV7-6 and TRBJ2-3; 11 bases match TRBD2. J gave up 6 bases and V 5 bases, and 1 base lay outside the gene matches. The CDR3 contains 13 residues. Per germline, CDR1 SGHVS and CDR2 FNYEAQ. The CDR3 sequence: CASSRTSGDTQYF. CDR3 nucleotide sequence: TGTGCCAGCAGCCGGACTAGCGGGGATACGCAGTATTTT.

Comments on this clone: Distinct nucleotide sequences in the sample also encode this CDR3. The V call is TRBV30, the J call TRBJ1-2, with D possibly TRBD1 on 5 matching bases. The V and J ends lost 2 bases and 5 bases respectively, with 9 bases between them. The CDR3 loop spans 12 amino acids. CDR1 is GTSNPN, CDR2 SVGIG, per germline (reference sequence). The CDR3 DNA sequence: TGTGCCTGGAGTTCAGGGCCTTATGGCTACACCTTC. Translating gives CAWSSGPYGYTF.

This clone has just a few counts. The rearrangement links TRBV6-6 to TRBJ1-3; D is uncertain. Germline lookup yields CDR1 MNHNY and CDR2 SVGAGI (reference sequence). This CDR3 region has 12 residues. V shed 2 bases and J shed 4 bases, with 3 bases lying between them. The CDR3 here is CASSYPGNTIYF. The CDR3 bases are TGTGCCAGCAGTTACCCAGGAAACACCATATATTTT.

This clone was seen a handful of times. The genes are TRBV9 and TRBJ2-1; 8 positions match TRBD2. This CDR3 has 17 residues. CDR1 and CDR2 (germline): SGDLS, YYNGEE. V dropped 3 bases and J dropped 1; count of bases not matched to a gene: 9. For the CDR3, the DNA is TGTGCCAGCAGCGCCGAAACTAGCGGCCTATCCTACAATGAGCAGTTCTTC. Amino acid sequence: CASSAETSGLSYNEQFF.

In this sample, this clone turned up a few times. The chain joins TRBV11-2 to TRBJ1-2; no clear D. Trimming stripped 10 bases from V and 2 bases from J, with 8 bases between. Germline lookup yields CDR1 SGHAT and CDR2 FQNNGV. The CDR3 length is 11 residues. Here the CDR3 reads CAIGGNYGYTF. CDR3 nucleotide sequence: TGTGCCATCGGAGGGAACTATGGCTACACCTTC.

This chain uses TRBV2 with TRBJ1-1, with D possibly being TRBD1 (5 bases). The CDR3 length is 14 residues. The V and J ends lost 5 bases and 7 bases respectively, with 17 bases between them. Germline values: CDR1 SNHLY, CDR2 FYNNEI. CDR3 protein: CASSLLQDQGEAFF. The CDR3 DNA is TGTGCCAGCAGTTTACTACAGGATCAGGGTGAAGCTTTCTTT.

This clone occurred a few times. The chain links TRBV2 to TRBJ1-2; a weak D match, TRBD1 (5 bases). Germline V CDR1 and CDR2: SNHLY, FYNNEI. Deletions cut 1 base from V and 6 bases from J, with 6 bases between. The CDR3 is 12 residues long. CDR3 nucleotides: TGTGCCAGCAGTGAAGTGGGGGATGGCTACACCTTC. This encodes CASSEVGDGYTF.

The chain employs TRBV10-3 and TRBJ2-2; D perhaps matches TRBD2 (6 bases). Germline CDR1 and CDR2: ENHRY and SYGVKD. V lost 2 bases, J lost 4 bases, and 11 bases lay in between. The CDR3 spans 15 residues. This chain's CDR3 is CAISEGIAATGELFF. The CDR3 DNA reads as TGTGCCATCAGTGAGGGAATAGCGGCCACCGGGGAGCTGTTTTTT.

The rearrangement uses TRBV14 and TRBJ2-7; possibly TRBD1 for D (6 bases). This CDR3 comprises 14 residues. Trimming cost V 4 bases and J 1 base, with 11 bases left between them. Per the germline V gene, CDR1 is SGHDN and CDR2 is FVKESK. The CDR3 nucleotides are TGTGCCAGCAGCCTCTCCAGGGGTTCCTACGAGCAGTACTTC. This encodes CASSLSRGSYEQYF.

The chain is built from TRBV7-9 and TRBJ2-2; D perhaps matches TRBD1 (6 bases). The CDR3 has 15 residues. The germline gives CDR1 SEHNR, CDR2 FQNEAQ (reference sequence). V was clipped by 2 bases and J by 3 bases, with 10 bases between them. CDR3 coding DNA: TGTGCCAGCAGCTTAAGAGGGGGTGACACCGGGGAGCTGTTTTTT. Protein: CASSLRGGDTGELFF.

This clone was found a few times. The rearrangement links TRBV19 to TRBJ2-1; TRBD1 matches at 7 bases. CDR3 length: 17 amino acids. Germline V gives CDR1 LNHDA, CDR2 SQIVND (reference sequence). The trim removed 2 bases at V and 0 bases at J, leaving 7 bases unmatched. CDR3 loop: CASSIRHRGSSYNEQFF. CDR3 coding DNA: TGTGCCAGTAGTATAAGACACAGGGGTAGCTCCTACAATGAGCAGTTCTTC.

Only a few counts were recorded for this clone. The chain links TRBV7-2 to TRBJ2-6, with TRBD2 matching 12 bases. The germline V gene has CDR1 SGHTA and CDR2 FQGNSA. V lost 1 base, J lost 2 bases, and 6 bases stayed unmatched. The CDR3 runs to 19 residues. In DNA form, the CDR3 reads TGTGCCAGCAGCTTAGTCCCTAGCGGGGGGGCCGCTGGGGCCAACGTCCTGACTTTC. Amino acids: CASSLVPSGGAAGANVLTF. The whole variable domain, filled in from reference TRBV7-2 and TRBJ2-6, reads GAGVSQSPSNKVTEKGKDVELRCDPISGHTALYWYRQSLGQGLEFLIYFQGNSAPDKSGLPSDRFSAERTGGSVSTLTIQRTQQEDSAVYLCASSLVPSGGAAGANVLTFGAGSRLTVL.

The gene calls are TRBV28 and TRBJ2-5; perhaps TRBD2 as D (5 bases). Trimming stripped 5 bases from V and 5 bases from J, with 18 bases between. CDR1 is MDHEN and CDR2 is SYDVKM in the germline V gene. CDR3 length: 15 residues. The CDR3 loop is CASSPGSEGMETQYF. The CDR3 DNA reads as TGTGCCAGCAGTCCCGGGTCAGAGGGAATGGAGACCCAGTACTTC.

Details on this clone: The same CDR3 is also encoded by other DNA sequences in this sample. The chain is built from TRBV7-9 and TRBJ1-4, with D tentatively TRBD1 (5 bases). Per germline, CDR1 SEHNR and CDR2 FQNEAQ (reference sequence). This CDR3 has 15 amino acids. The V end lost 5 bases, the J end lost 1 base, and 11 bases lay between the germline ends. The DNA for the CDR3 is TGTGCCAGCAGCCCTCCCGGGGGAACTAATGAAAAACTGTTTTTT. Translated: CASSPPGGTNEKLFF.

This clone showed up just a few times. The J gene is TRBJ1-2, the V gene TRBV14; D might be TRBD1 (5 bases). Deletions cut 4 bases from V and 6 bases from J, with 12 bases between. Germline CDR1 is SGHDN and CDR2 is FVKESK. The length of the CDR3 is 13 residues. The chain's CDR3 is CASSLRLGDGYTF. CDR3 in DNA: TGTGCCAGCAGCCTCCGACTGGGGGATGGCTACACCTTC. Full variable domain (remainder filled in from reference TRBV14 and TRBJ1-2): EAGVTQFPSHSVIEKGQTVTLRCDPISGHDNLYWYRRVMGKEIKFLLHFVKESKQDESGMPNNRFLAERTGGTYSTLKVQPAELEDSGVYFCASSLRLGDGYTFGSGTRLTVV.